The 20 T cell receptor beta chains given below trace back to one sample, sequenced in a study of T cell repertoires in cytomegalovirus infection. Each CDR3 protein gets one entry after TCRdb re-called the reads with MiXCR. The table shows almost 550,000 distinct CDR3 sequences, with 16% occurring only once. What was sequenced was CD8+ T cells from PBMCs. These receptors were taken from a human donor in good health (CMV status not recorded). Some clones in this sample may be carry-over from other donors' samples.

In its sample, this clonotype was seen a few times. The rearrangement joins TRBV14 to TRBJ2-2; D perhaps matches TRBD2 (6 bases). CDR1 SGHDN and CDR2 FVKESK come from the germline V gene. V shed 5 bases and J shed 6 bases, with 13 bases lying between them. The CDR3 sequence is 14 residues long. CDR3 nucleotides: TGTGCCAGCAGCGCACGACTAGTTCCCGGGGAGCTGTTTTTT. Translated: CASSARLVPGELFF.

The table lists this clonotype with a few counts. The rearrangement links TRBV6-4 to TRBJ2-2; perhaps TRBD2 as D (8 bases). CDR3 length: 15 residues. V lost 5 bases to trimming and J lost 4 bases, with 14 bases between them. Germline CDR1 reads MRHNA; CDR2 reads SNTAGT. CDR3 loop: CASSREGASTGELFF. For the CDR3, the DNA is TGTGCCAGCAGTCGGGAGGGGGCGAGCACCGGGGAGCTGTTTTTT.

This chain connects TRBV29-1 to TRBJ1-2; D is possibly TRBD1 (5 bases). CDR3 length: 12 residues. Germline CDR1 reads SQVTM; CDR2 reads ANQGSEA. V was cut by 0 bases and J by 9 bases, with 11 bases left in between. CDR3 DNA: TGCAGCGTTGAAGATCGGGACGGCAGCTACACCTTC. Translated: CSVEDRDGSYTF.

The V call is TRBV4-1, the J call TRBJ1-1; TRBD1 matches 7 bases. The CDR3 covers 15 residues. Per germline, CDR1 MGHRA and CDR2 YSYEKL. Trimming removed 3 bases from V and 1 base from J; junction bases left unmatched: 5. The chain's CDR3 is CASSHNRGQNTEAFF. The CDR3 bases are TGCGCCAGCAGCCACAACAGGGGTCAGAACACTGAAGCTTTCTTT.

CDR3 coding DNA: TGTGCCAGCAGCTCCCTCGCCGGGACAGGGGGAAACGGTGACTATGGCTACACCTTC. It translates to CASSSLAGTGGNGDYGYTF. This chain connects TRBV5-4 to TRBJ1-2; 11 nucleotides line up with TRBD1. CDR1 SGHNT and CDR2 YYREEE come from the germline V gene (reference sequence). The trim removed 3 bases at V and 3 bases at J, leaving 16 bases unmatched. The CDR3 is 19 amino acids.

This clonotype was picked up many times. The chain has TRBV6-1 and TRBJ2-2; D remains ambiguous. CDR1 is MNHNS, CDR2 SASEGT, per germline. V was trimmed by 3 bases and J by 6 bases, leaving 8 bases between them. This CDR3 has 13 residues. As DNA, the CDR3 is TGTGCCAGCAGTGATTGGTTTTCCGGGGAGCTGTTTTTT. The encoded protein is CASSDWFSGELFF.

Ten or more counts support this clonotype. The CDR3 DNA is TGTGCCAGCAGCCCCGAGCGGACAGGGAGCTCCTACGAGCAGTACTTC. Its translation is CASSPERTGSSYEQYF. The chain combines TRBV4-2 with TRBJ2-7, with 8 bases fitting TRBD1. The germline gives CDR1 LGHNA, CDR2 YNFKEQ. V trimming: 4 bases; J trimming: 0 bases; junction bases outside the gene matches: 8. The CDR3 contains 16 residues.

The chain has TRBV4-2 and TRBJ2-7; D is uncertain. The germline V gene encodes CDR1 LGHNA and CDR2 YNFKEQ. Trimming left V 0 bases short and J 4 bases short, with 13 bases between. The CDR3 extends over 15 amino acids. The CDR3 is CASSQDAERSYEQYF. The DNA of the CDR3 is TGTGCCAGCAGCCAAGATGCAGAAAGAAGTTACGAGCAGTACTTC.

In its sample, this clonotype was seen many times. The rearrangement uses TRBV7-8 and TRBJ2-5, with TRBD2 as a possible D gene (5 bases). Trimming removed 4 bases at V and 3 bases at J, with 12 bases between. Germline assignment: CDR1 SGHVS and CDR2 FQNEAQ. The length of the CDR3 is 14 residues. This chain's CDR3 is CASSYPGSEETQYF. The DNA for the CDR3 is TGTGCCAGCAGCTACCCCGGTAGCGAAGAGACCCAGTACTTC. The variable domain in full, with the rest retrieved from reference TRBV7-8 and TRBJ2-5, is GAGVSQSPRYKVAKRGQDVALRCDPISGHVSLFWYQQALGQGPEFLTYFQNEAQLDKSGLPSDRFFAERPEGSVSTLKIQRTQQEDSAVYLCASSYPGSEETQYFGPGTRLLVL.

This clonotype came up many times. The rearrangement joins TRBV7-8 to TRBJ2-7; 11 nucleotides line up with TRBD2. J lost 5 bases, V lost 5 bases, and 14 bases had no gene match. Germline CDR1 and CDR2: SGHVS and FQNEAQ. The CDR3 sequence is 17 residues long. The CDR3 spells CASSRGLAGNPNHEQYF. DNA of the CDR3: TGTGCCAGCAGCCGCGGACTAGCGGGCAACCCCAACCACGAGCAGTACTTC.

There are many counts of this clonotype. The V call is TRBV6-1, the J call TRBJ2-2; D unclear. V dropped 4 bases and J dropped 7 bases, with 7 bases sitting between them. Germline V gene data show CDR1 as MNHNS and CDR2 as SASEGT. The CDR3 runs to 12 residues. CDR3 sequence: CASSAIRGELFF. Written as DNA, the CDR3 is TGTGCCAGCAGTGCGATTCGCGGGGAGCTGTTTTTT.

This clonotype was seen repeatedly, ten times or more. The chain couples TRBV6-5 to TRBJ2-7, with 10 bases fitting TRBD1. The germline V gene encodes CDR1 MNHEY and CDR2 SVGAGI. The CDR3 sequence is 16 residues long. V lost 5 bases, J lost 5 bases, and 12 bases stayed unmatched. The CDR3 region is CASSPNLPGQGHEQYF. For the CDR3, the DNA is TGTGCCAGCAGTCCCAACCTACCGGGACAGGGGCACGAGCAGTACTTC.

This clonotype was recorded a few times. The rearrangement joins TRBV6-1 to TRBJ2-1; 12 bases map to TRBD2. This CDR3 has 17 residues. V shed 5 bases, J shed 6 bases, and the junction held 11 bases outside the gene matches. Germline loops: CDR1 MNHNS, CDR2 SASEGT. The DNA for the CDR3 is TGTGCCAGCAGTCCGGACTTGGGACTAGCGGGCGTCAATGAGCAGTTCTTC. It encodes CASSPDLGLAGVNEQFF.

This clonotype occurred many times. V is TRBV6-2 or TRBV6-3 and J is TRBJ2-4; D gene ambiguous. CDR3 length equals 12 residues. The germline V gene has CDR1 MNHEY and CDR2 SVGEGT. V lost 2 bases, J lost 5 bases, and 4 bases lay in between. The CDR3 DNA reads TGTGCCAGCAGTTACCGCCAAAACATTCAGTACTTC. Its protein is CASSYRQNIQYF.

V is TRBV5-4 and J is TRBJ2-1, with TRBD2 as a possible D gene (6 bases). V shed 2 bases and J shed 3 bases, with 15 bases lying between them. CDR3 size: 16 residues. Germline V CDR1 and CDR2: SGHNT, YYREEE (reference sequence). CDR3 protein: CASSLGRDSLYNEQFF. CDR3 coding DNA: TGTGCCAGCAGCTTAGGCCGGGACTCCCTCTACAATGAGCAGTTCTTC.

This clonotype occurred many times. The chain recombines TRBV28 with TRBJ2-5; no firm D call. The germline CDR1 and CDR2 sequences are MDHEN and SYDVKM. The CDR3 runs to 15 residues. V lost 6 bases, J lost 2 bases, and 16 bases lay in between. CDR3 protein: CASRALSDLQETQYF. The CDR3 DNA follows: TGTGCCAGCAGAGCACTTTCGGACCTTCAAGAGACCCAGTACTTC.

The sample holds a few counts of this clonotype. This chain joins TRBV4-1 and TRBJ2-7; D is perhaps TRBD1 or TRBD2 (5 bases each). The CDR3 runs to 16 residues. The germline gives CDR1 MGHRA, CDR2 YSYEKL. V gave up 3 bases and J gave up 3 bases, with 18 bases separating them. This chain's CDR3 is CASSQVGTATGYEQYF. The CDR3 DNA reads TGCGCCAGCAGCCAGGTCGGGACCGCAACGGGCTACGAGCAGTACTTC.

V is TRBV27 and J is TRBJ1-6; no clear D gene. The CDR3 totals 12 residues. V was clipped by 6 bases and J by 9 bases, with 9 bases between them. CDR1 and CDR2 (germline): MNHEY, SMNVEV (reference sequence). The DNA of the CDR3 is TGTGCCAGCAGGGCAGGACCTTCACCCCTCCACTTT. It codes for CASRAGPSPLHF.

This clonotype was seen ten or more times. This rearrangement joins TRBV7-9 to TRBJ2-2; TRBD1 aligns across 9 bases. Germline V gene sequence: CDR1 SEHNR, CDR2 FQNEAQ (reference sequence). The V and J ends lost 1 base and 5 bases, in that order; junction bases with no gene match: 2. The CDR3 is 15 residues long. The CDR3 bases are TGTGCCAGCAGCTTAGACGGACAGGGGACCGGGGAGCTGTTTTTT. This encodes CASSLDGQGTGELFF.

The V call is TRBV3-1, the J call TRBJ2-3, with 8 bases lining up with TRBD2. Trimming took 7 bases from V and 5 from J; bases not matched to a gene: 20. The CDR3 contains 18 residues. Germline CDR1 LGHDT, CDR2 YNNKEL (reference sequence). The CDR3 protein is CASTHLKGGSGALDTQYF. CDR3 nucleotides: TGTGCCAGCACCCACCTCAAGGGGGGTAGCGGGGCTTTAGATACGCAGTATTTT.